This T cell receptor beta chain was captured by sequencing in a study of early T cells in non-severe SARS-CoV-2 infection. Study information: With bulk RNA from unsorted whole blood as input, sequencing yielded unpaired chains.

General study results and limits: The matching step, a VDJdb search, favored anti-spike CD8 responses and missed private and CD4 specificities.

Unique molecular identifier tags were affixed to discrete cDNA molecules. TCRdb re-derived calls from the 5' RACE reads in MiXCR, one entry per CDR3 protein. The sample holds some 45,000 distinct CDR3 sequences; approximately 9% are singletons and the top ten take roughly 4.8%. Judged by abundance, this clonotype is medium-sized. Its cognate antigen is unknown. Sequencing was performed on whole blood, taken at baseline. This clonotype was obtained from an adult who was a healthcare worker with PCR-confirmed SARS-CoV-2 infection or an uninfected control (not recorded which).

The chain's CDR3 is CASTRTRPYEQYF. DNA for the CDR3: TGTGCCAGCACCAGGACACGACCCTACGAGCAGTACTTC. V and J are TRBV12-3 or TRBV12-4 and TRBJ2-7; D might be TRBD1 (5 bases). This CDR3 is 13 amino acids long. Deletions cut 7 bases from V and 2 bases from J, with 12 bases between.